The next 23 T cell receptor beta chains were all read from a single sample in a study of T cell responses to AZD1222 COVID-19 vaccine. Method: immunoSEQ multiplex PCR; TCRdb's copy keeps in-frame clones and lacks some. Of 120,000 or so clones detected, over 75% appear once; the ten largest clones hold around 9.4%. The material sequenced was peripheral blood, taken on day 0 of AZD1222 vaccination. Receptors originate from an adult in good health.

This chain joins TRBV11-3 and TRBJ1-2, with 8 bases aligning to TRBD1. The germline V gene has CDR1 SGHNT and CDR2 YENEEA. V lost 5 bases to trimming and J lost 7 bases; unmatched junction nucleotides: 6. The CDR3 spans 13 residues. CDR3 residues: CASSPDRVVGYTF. CDR3 DNA: TGTGCCAGCAGCCCGGACAGGGTGGTTGGCTACACCTTC.

The chain has TRBV5-1 and TRBJ1-1, with D perhaps matching TRBD1 (6 bases). V was pared by 0 bases and J by 4 bases, with 13 bases between. The CDR3 sequence is 15 residues long. Per germline, CDR1 SGHRS and CDR2 YFSETQ. In nucleotides, the CDR3 is TGCGCCAGCAGCTTGGCATTACAGGGTACCACTGAAGCTTTCTTT. Translation: CASSLALQGTTEAFF.

The V call is TRBV3-1 (or the pseudogene TRBV3-2), the J call TRBJ2-7, with D possibly being TRBD1 (6 bases). V was pared by 2 bases and J by 2 bases, with 19 bases between. CDR3 length: 17 amino acids. Germline-derived CDR1 and CDR2 are LGHDT and YNNKEL (reference sequence). CDR3 nucleotides: TGTGCCAGCAGCCAATTTGATCCCCTGCAGGGGCCCTACGAGCAGTACTTC. This gives the protein CASSQFDPLQGPYEQYF.

The chain joins TRBV5-1 to TRBJ2-7, with 8 bases that match TRBD1. Trimming at V came to 4 bases and at J to 0 bases, leaving 3 bases not matched to a gene. This CDR3 contains 14 residues. CDR1 and CDR2 (germline): SGHRS, YFSETQ. This CDR3 is CASSHGQGSYEQYF. Here the CDR3 DNA reads TGCGCCAGCAGCCATGGACAGGGCTCCTACGAGCAGTACTTC.

The V gene is TRBV7-2, the J gene TRBJ2-7, with 8 bases matching TRBD2. The CDR3 is 13 amino acids. V was pared by 3 bases and J by 6 bases, with 4 bases of the junction left unmatched. Germline V gene sequence: CDR1 SGHTA, CDR2 FQGNSA. The CDR3 spells CASSFGRGTEQYF. The CDR3 DNA is TGTGCCAGCAGCTTCGGGAGGGGGACCGAGCAGTACTTC.

The genes are TRBV28 and TRBJ1-1; 7 bases are a match to TRBD1. The length of the CDR3 is 15 residues. Germline V lookup: CDR1 MDHEN, CDR2 SYDVKM. Unmatched junction bases numbered 3, after V lost 1 base and J lost 1 base. Here the CDR3 reads CASSLSRTGNTEAFF. The CDR3 region has the DNA TGTGCCAGCAGTTTATCTCGGACAGGGAACACTGAAGCTTTCTTT. The full variable domain, rest sourced from reference TRBV28 and TRBJ1-1, is DVKVTQSSRYLVKRTGEKVFLECVQDMDHENMFWYRQDPGLGLRLIYFSYDVKMKEKGDIPEGYSVSREKKERFSLILESASTNQTSMYLCASSLSRTGNTEAFFGQGTRLTVV.

V usage is TRBV11-2 and J usage is TRBJ2-1, with a possible D match to TRBD2 (6 bases). Germline-derived CDR1 and CDR2 are SGHAT and FQNNGV. The ends were cut back, 5 bases at V and 4 bases at J, with 18 bases in the middle. The CDR3 is 16 amino acids. The DNA for the CDR3 is TGTGCCAGCAGCCTTTTCCCGGGGGAGTCATACAATGAGCAGTTCTTC. This codes for CASSLFPGESYNEQFF.

The chain joins TRBV29-1 to TRBJ1-2; TRBD1 matches 9 bases. The germline CDR1 and CDR2 sequences are SQVTM and ANQGSEA. The CDR3 extends over 15 amino acids. V shed 0 bases, J shed 2 bases, and the junction held 4 bases outside the gene matches. The CDR3 spells CSVEEGQGLNYGYTF. CDR3 in DNA: TGCAGCGTTGAAGAGGGACAGGGCCTAAACTATGGCTACACCTTC. The complete variable domain, with remaining parts taken from reference TRBV29-1 and TRBJ1-2, reads SAVISQKPSRDICQRGTSLTIQCQVDSQVTMMFWYRQQPGQSLTLIATANQGSEATYESGFVIDKFPISRPNLTFSTLTVSNMSPEDSSIYLCSVEEGQGLNYGYTFGSGTRLTVV.

This CDR3 is CASSTKTGNTEAFF. In nucleotides, the CDR3 is TGTGCCAGCAGTACAAAGACAGGAAACACTGAAGCTTTCTTT. V and J are TRBV6-1 and TRBJ1-1; D may be TRBD1 (6 bases). Per germline, CDR1 MNHNS and CDR2 SASEGT. The V and J ends lost 5 bases and 2 bases respectively, with 12 bases between them. This CDR3 has 14 amino acids.

J is TRBJ1-4 and V is TRBV19; 9 bases map to TRBD1. Trimming cost V 5 bases and J 14 bases; bases outside gene matches: 9. The CDR3 is 13 residues long. Germline CDR1 LNHDA, CDR2 SQIVND (reference sequence). DNA for the CDR3: TGTGCCAGTAGTTTTCCGGGACAGGGCTTTCTGTTTTTT. This codes for CASSFPGQGFLFF.

The chain carries TRBV19 and TRBJ2-7; TRBD2 matches 8 bases. This CDR3 is 14 amino acids long. V gave up 5 bases and J gave up 6 bases; unmatched junction bases: 9. Germline CDR1 LNHDA, CDR2 SQIVND (reference sequence). CDR3 sequence: CASSPSGRNGEQYF. Written as DNA, the CDR3 is TGTGCCAGTAGTCCGAGCGGGAGAAACGGCGAGCAGTACTTC.

This clone was recorded only once. The V call is TRBV6-8, the J call TRBJ2-3; D ambiguous. This CDR3 is 17 amino acids long. Trimming stripped 3 bases from V and 4 bases from J, with 20 bases between. Germline V gene lookup returns CDR1 MNHGY and CDR2 SAAAGT. CDR3 sequence reads: CASSYRVGFSRPDTQYF. CDR3 DNA: TGTGCCAGCAGTTATAGGGTCGGGTTTAGCCGGCCAGATACGCAGTATTTT.

A few counts support this clone. This chain uses TRBV7-8 with TRBJ2-7; D unclear. The germline V and J ends were trimmed by 6 bases and 1 base, with 10 bases remaining between them. The CDR3 extends over 13 amino acids. Per germline, CDR1 SGHVS and CDR2 FQNEAQ. Here the CDR3 DNA reads TGTGCCAGCAGGAGGAGCGATTCCTACGAGCAGTACTTC. Amino acid sequence: CASRRSDSYEQYF.

V gene TRBV30 combines with J gene TRBJ2-4, with D possibly TRBD1 on 5 matching bases. The ends were cut back, 3 bases at V and 7 bases at J, with 13 bases in the middle. Germline V gene data show CDR1 as GTSNPN and CDR2 as SVGIG (reference sequence). This CDR3 has 13 residues. The CDR3 here is CAWRGAVGNIQYF. CDR3 nucleotide sequence: TGTGCCTGGAGAGGGGCAGTTGGGAACATTCAGTACTTC.

The rearrangement links TRBV10-1 to TRBJ2-7, with D maybe TRBD2 (6 bases). Germline V gene lookup returns CDR1 WNHNN and CDR2 SYGVQD (reference sequence). The CDR3 spans 14 residues. V was trimmed by 4 bases and J by 0 bases, leaving 10 bases between them. CDR3 bases: TGCGCCAGCAGTGGGAGGGACGGCTCCTACGAGCAGTACTTC. Protein sequence: CASSGRDGSYEQYF.

The V and J genes are TRBV28 and TRBJ1-1; TRBD1 might be the D (6 bases). Germline CDR1 is MDHEN and CDR2 is SYDVKM. This CDR3 has 16 amino acids. Trimming removed 5 bases from V and 7 bases from J, with 23 bases in between. Here the CDR3 reads CASSLMGGRGIDEAFF. For the CDR3, the DNA is TGTGCCAGCAGTCTCATGGGGGGAAGGGGGATTGATGAAGCTTTCTTT.

The V and J genes are TRBV6-5 and TRBJ2-3; 8 bases agree with TRBD2. V lost 8 bases to trimming and J lost 3 bases; unmatched junction nucleotides: 4. The germline gives CDR1 MNHEY, CDR2 SVGAGI. This CDR3 region has 13 residues. CDR3 region: CASVAGGTDTQYF. The CDR3 region has the DNA TGTGCCAGCGTTGCGGGGGGAACAGATACGCAGTATTTT.

The chain uses TRBV7-3 and TRBJ2-1; maybe TRBD1 (6 bases). Germline CDR1 SGHTA, CDR2 FQGTGA. CDR3 length: 15 residues. Between the trimmed V and J ends, which lost 1 base and 8 bases, there was a span of 15 bases. The CDR3 loop is CASSLSYRELDEQFF. CDR3 DNA: TGTGCCAGCAGCTTAAGTTACAGGGAATTGGATGAGCAGTTCTTC. The full variable domain, in which reference TRBV7-3 and TRBJ2-1 provide the parts outside the CDR3, is GAGVSQTPSNKVTEKGKYVELRCDPISGHTALYWYRQSLGQGPEFLIYFQGTGAADDSGLPNDRFFAVRPEGSVSTLKIQRTERGDSAVYLCASSLSYRELDEQFFGPGTRLTVL.

J is TRBJ1-5 and V is TRBV7-9; 9 bases match TRBD1. CDR1 is SEHNR and CDR2 is FQNEAQ in the germline V gene (reference sequence). This CDR3 has 16 amino acids. The V segment lost 3 bases and the J segment 8 bases; nucleotides outside the gene matches: 11. The CDR3 DNA is TGTGCCAGCAGCTTCGCCGGGACAGGGAGGATCAAGCCCCAGCATTTT. It encodes CASSFAGTGRIKPQHF.

The CDR3 DNA is TGTGCCAGCAGTTCGAATCGACAGCACAATCAGCCCCAGCATTTT. This sequence encodes CASSSNRQHNQPQHF. V is TRBV2 and J is TRBJ1-5; tentatively, D is TRBD1 (5 bases). V was trimmed by 5 bases and J by 3 bases, leaving 14 bases between them. In germline, CDR1 is SNHLY, CDR2 FYNNEI. This CDR3 region has 15 residues.

CDR3 loop: CSVGVSEKLFF. In nucleotides, the CDR3 is TGCAGCGTTGGAGTGTCAGAAAAACTGTTTTTT. J is TRBJ1-4 and V is TRBV29-1, with unresolved D. V was shortened by 4 bases and J by 8 bases, with 8 bases between the two germline ends. The CDR3 covers 11 residues. Per the germline V gene, CDR1 is SQVTM and CDR2 is ANQGSEA. Filled out from reference TRBV29-1 and TRBJ1-4, the complete variable domain reads SAVISQKPSRDICQRGTSLTIQCQVDSQVTMMFWYRQQPGQSLTLIATANQGSEATYESGFVIDKFPISRPNLTFSTLTVSNMSPEDSSIYLCSVGVSEKLFFGSGTQLSVL.

This chain uses TRBV2 with TRBJ1-2, with D maybe TRBD1 (5 bases). The germline CDR1 and CDR2 sequences are SNHLY and FYNNEI. The V and J ends lost 6 bases and 2 bases respectively, with 10 bases between them. The CDR3 contains 13 residues. CDR3 sequence reads: CASREGPNYGYTF. CDR3 DNA: TGTGCCAGCAGGGAGGGACCGAACTATGGCTACACCTTC.

The chain employs TRBV30 and TRBJ1-6; the D gene is possibly TRBD1 (6 bases). Trimming cost V 5 bases and J 1 base, with 9 bases left between them. The CDR3 extends over 14 amino acids. In germline, CDR1 is GTSNPN, CDR2 SVGIG (reference sequence). For the CDR3, the DNA is TGTGCCTGGGCAGGGGTTTCCTATAATTCACCCCTCCACTTT. Encoded protein: CAWAGVSYNSPLHF.